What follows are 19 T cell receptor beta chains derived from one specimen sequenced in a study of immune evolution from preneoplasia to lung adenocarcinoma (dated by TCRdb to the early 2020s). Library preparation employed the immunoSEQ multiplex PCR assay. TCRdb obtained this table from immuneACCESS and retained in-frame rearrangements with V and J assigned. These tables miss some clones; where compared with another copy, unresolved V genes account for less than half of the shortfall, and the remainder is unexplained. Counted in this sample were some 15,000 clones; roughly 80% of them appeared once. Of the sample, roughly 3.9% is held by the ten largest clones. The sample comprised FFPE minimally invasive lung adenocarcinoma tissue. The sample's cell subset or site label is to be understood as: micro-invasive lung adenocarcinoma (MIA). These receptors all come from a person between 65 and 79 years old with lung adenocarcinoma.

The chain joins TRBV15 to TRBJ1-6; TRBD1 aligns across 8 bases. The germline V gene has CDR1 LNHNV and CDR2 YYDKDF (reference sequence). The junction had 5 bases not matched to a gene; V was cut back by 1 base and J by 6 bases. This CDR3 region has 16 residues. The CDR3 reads CATSRVSDRVNSPLHF. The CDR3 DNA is TGTGCCACCAGCAGAGTCTCGGACAGGGTTAATTCACCCCTCCACTTT. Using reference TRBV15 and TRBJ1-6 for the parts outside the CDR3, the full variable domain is DAMVIQNPRYQVTQFGKPVTLSCSQTLNHNVMYWYQQKSSQAPKLLFHYYDKDFNNEADTPDNFQSRRPNTSFCFLDIRSPGLGDTAMYLCATSRVSDRVNSPLHFGNGTRLTVT.

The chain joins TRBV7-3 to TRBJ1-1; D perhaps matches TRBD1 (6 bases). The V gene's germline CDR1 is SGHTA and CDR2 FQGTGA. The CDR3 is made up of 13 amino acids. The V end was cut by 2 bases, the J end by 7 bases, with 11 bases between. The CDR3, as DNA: TGTGCCAGCAGCTTAGGGGGCAATAATGAAGCTTTCTTT. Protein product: CASSLGGNNEAFF.

The DNA for the CDR3 is TGCGCCAGCAGCTTGGAGGCAGGGGCGGAGACTGAAGCTTTCTTT. This codes for CASSLEAGAETEAFF. This chain uses TRBV5-1 with TRBJ1-1; possible D gene TRBD1, 6 bases. With 0 bases removed from V and 5 bases from J, the gap between germline ends came to 14 bases. Germline CDR1 reads SGHRS; CDR2 reads YFSETQ. The CDR3 totals 15 residues.

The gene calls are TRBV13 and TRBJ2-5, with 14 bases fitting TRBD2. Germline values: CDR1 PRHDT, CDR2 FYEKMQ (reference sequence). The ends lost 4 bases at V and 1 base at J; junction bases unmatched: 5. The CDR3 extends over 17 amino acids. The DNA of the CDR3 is TGTGCCAGCAGCTCCAAAGGACTAGCGGGGGGCCAAGAGACCCAGTACTTC. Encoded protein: CASSSKGLAGGQETQYF.

The CDR3 region has the DNA TGTGCCAGCAGCCTGGGACAAACGAATGAAAAACTGTTTTTT. Translating it yields CASSLGQTNEKLFF. The rearrangement uses TRBV7-9 and TRBJ1-4, with D tentatively TRBD1 (6 bases). V lost 5 bases and J lost 5, with 12 bases in between. The germline V gene encodes CDR1 SEHNR and CDR2 FQNEAQ (reference sequence). The CDR3 has 14 residues.

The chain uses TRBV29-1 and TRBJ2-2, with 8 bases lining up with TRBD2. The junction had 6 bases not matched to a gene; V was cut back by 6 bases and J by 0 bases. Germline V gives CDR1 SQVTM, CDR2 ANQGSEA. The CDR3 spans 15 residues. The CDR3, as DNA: TGCAGCGTCCCCAGCGGGGGATCGAACACCGGGGAGCTGTTTTTT. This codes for CSVPSGGSNTGELFF.

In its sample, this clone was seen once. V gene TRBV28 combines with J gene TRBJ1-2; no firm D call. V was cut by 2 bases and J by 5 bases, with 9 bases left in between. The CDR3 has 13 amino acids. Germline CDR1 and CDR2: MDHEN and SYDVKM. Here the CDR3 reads CASSLRQLYGYTF. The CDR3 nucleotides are TGTGCCAGCAGTTTACGGCAGCTGTATGGCTACACCTTC.

CDR3 in amino acids: CASSQDFKRYF. The DNA for the CDR3 is TGTGCCAGCAGCCAAGATTTTAAGCGGTACTTC. V and J are TRBV14 and TRBJ2-7; D gene ambiguous. Germline CDR1 SGHDN, CDR2 FVKESK. The CDR3 is 11 residues long. The V gene lost 0 bases and the J gene lost 12 bases, with 9 bases spanning the gap.

CDR3 sequence reads: CASSSRLGQPQHF. The CDR3 bases are TGTGCCAGCAGCTCCCGCCTCGGTCAGCCCCAGCATTTT. This sequence joins TRBV7-2 and TRBJ1-5, with D unclear. The CDR3 extends over 13 amino acids. Germline CDR1 is SGHTA and CDR2 is FQGNSA. V dropped 4 bases and J dropped 6 bases, with 10 bases sitting between them.

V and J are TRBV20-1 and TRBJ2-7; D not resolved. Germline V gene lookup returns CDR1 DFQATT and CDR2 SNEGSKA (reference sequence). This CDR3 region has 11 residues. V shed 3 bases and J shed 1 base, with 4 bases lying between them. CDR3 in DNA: TGCAGTGCTAGGGGGTCCTACGAGCAGTACTTC. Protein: CSARGSYEQYF.

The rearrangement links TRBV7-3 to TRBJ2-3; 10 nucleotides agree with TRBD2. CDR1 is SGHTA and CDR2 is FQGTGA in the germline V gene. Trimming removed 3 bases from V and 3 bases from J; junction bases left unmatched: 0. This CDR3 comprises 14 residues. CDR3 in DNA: TGTGCCAGCAGCTTGGGACTAGCGACAGATACGCAGTATTTT. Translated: CASSLGLATDTQYF.

CDR3 coding DNA: TGCAGCTCTAGGGACACTGAAGCTTTCTTT. Residues: CSSRDTEAFF. The V and J genes are TRBV29-1 and TRBJ1-1; D unresolved. The V end lost 8 bases, the J end lost 3 bases, and 7 bases lay between the germline ends. Germline assignment: CDR1 SQVTM and CDR2 ANQGSEA. This CDR3 region has 10 residues.

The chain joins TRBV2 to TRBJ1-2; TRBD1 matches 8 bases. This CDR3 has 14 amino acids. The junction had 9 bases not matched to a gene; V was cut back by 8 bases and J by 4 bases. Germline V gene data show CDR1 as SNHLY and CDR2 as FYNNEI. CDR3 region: CASGDRGQTYGYTF. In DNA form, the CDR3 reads TGTGCCAGCGGCGACAGGGGCCAGACCTATGGCTACACCTTC.

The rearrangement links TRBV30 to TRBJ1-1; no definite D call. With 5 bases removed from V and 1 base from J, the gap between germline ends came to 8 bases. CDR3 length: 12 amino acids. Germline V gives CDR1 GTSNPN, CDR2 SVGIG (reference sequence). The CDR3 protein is CAWQRGNTEAFF. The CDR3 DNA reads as TGTGCCTGGCAACGAGGGAACACTGAAGCTTTCTTT.

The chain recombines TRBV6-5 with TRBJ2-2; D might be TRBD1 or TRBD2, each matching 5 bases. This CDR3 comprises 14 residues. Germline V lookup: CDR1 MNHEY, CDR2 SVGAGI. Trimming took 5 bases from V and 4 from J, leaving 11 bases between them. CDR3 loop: CASSPGTATGELFF. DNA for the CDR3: TGTGCCAGCAGTCCCGGGACGGCCACCGGGGAGCTGTTTTTT.

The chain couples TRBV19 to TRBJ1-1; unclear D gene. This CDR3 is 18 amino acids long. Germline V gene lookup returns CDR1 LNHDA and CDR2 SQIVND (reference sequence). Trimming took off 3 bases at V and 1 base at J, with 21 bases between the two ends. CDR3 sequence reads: CASSIHLTVNRRNTEAFF. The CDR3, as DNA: TGTGCCAGTAGTATCCACTTGACCGTCAACCGGAGGAACACTGAAGCTTTCTTT.

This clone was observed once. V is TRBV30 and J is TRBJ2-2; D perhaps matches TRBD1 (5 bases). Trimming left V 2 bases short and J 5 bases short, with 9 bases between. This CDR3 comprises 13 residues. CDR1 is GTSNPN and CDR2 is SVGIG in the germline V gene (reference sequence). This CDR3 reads CAWSQTATGELFF. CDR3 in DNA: TGTGCCTGGAGTCAGACAGCAACCGGGGAGCTGTTTTTT.

CDR3 loop: CASGVGMEAFF. The CDR3 DNA reads as TGTGCCAGCGGGGTAGGAATGGAAGCTTTCTTT. The V and J genes are TRBV2 and TRBJ1-1; no clear D. The CDR3 has 11 residues. The V gene lost 8 bases and the J gene lost 8 bases, with 12 bases spanning the gap. Germline CDR1 SNHLY, CDR2 FYNNEI.

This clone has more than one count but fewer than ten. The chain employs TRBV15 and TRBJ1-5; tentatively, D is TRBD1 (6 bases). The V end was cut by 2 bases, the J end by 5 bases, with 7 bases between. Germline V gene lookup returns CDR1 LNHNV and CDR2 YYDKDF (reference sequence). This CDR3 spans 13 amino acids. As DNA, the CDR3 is TGTGCCACCAGCAGACGACAGGATCAGCCCCAGCATTTT. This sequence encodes CATSRRQDQPQHF.